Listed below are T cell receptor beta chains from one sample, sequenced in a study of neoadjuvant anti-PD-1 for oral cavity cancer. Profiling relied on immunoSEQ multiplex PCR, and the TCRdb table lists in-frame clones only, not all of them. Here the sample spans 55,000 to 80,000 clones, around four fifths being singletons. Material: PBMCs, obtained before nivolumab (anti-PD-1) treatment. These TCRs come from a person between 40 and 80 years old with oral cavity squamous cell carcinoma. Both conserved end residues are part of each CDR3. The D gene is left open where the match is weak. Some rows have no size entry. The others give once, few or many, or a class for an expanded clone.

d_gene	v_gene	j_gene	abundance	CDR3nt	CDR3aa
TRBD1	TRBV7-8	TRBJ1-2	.	TGTGCCAGCAGCTCCACAGGGGGCGCGTATGGCTACACCTTC	CASSSTGGAYGYTF
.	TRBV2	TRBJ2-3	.	TGTGCCAGCAGCTGGACTGGGCTCAAAGCAGATACGCAGTATTTT	CASSWTGLKADTQYF
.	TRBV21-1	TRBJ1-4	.	TGTGCCAGCAGCAAAGCTAGCGGTAGTGGGGAACTGTTTTTT	CASSKASGSGELFF
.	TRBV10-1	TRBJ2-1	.	TGCGCCAGCAGCCGGGACTTGAGCTCCTACAATGAGCAGTTCTTC	CASSRDLSSYNEQFF
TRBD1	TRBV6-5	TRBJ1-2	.	TGTGCCAGCAGGGGCGACAGGGCCTATGGCTACACCTTC	CASRGDRAYGYTF
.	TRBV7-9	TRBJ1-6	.	TGTGCCAGCAGCCCGGACGCCTCCAATTCACCCCTCCACTTT	CASSPDASNSPLHF
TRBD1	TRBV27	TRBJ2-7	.	TGTGCCAGCAGAACGGACAGGCGATTCTACGAGCAGTACTTC	CASRTDRRFYEQYF
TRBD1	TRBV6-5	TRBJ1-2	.	TGTGCCAGCAGTATAACCGGGACAGCAAATTACGGCTACACCTTC	CASSITGTANYGYTF
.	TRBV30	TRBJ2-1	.	TGTGCCTGGAGAGGGATTAACAGGGACGCCAATGAGCAGTTCTTC	CAWRGINRDANEQFF
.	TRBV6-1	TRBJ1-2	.	TGTGCCAGCAGTGAAGGGCACAGAGGTTATGGCTACACCTTC	CASSEGHRGYGYTF
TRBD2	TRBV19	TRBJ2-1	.	TGTGCCAGTAGTAAAGTCTTCGGGACTAGCGGGGACCTCTCCTACAATGAGCAGTTCTTC	CASSKVFGTSGDLSYNEQFF
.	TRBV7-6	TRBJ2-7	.	TGTGCCAGCAGCCTCGAGGAGGTCGGCGCCCACGAGCAGTACTTC	CASSLEEVGAHEQYF
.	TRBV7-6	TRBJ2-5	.	TGTGCCAGCAGCTTAGCGTGGGGCCAAGAGACCCAGTACTTC	CASSLAWGQETQYF
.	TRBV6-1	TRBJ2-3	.	TGTGCCAGCAGTGAAAGGGGCCTCACAGATACGCAGTATTTT	CASSERGLTDTQYF
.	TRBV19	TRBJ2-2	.	TGTGCCAGTAGTAAACTCAGAGACACCGGGGAGCTGTTTTTT	CASSKLRDTGELFF
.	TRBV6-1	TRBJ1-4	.	TGTGCCAGCAGTTTCGGGGGCTCCGGGGAAAAACTGTTTTTT	CASSFGGSGEKLFF
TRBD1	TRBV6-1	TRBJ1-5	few	TGTGCCAGCAGTGAAATGGGACAGTCAAATCAGCCCCAGCATTTT	CASSEMGQSNQPQHF
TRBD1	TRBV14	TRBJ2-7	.	TGTGCCAGCAGCCCCCGGACAGGGGGTACCTACGAGCAGTACTTC	CASSPRTGGTYEQYF
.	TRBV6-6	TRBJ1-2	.	TGTGCCAGCAGTACTCGACAGGTTGGGAACTACACCTTC	CASSTRQVGNYTF
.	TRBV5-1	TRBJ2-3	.	TGCGCCACCACCGTTGGCGGTCGCACAGATACGCAGTATTTT	CATTVGGRTDTQYF
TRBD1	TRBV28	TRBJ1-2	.	TGTGCCAGCAGGGGACAGGGGGCGGGGGTGAATGGCTACACCTTC	CASRGQGAGVNGYTF
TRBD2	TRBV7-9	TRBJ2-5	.	TGTGCCAGCAGCCTCGGGGGGGCCCTAGAGACCCAGTACTTC	CASSLGGALETQYF
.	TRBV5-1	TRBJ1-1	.	TGCGCCAGCAGCTTTTTACAGGATATGAACACTGAAGCTTTCTTT	CASSFLQDMNTEAFF
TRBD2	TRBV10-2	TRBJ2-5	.	TGCGCCAGCGGACTAGCGGGGGGAGAGACCCAGTACTTC	CASGLAGGETQYF
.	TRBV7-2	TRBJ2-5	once	TGTGCCAGCAAGCCTGGAGCCCATCAAGAGACCCAGTACTTC	CASKPGAHQETQYF
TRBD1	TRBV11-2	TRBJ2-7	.	TGTGCCAGCAGCACCCAAACAGGGACAGGTATTACGAAGCAGTACTTC	CASSTQTGTGITKQYF